The present T cell receptor (beta chain) was sequenced within a study of OX40 agonist ivuxolimab in advanced cancers. Germline V gene sequence: CDR1 SGHDT, CDR2 YYEEEE. V lost 6 bases to trimming and J lost 4 bases, with 10 bases between them. CDR3 length: 12 residues. Some clones are missing from TCRdb's copy, which holds only in-frame ones; the method was immunoSEQ multiplex PCR. Of roughly 71,000 clones in the sample, around 90% are singletons; the top ten hold under 1.1%. The J gene is TRBJ2-5, the V gene TRBV5-6; D might be TRBD2 (7 bases). The sequence was obtained from an adult with an advanced solid tumor such as melanoma, head and neck, liver or kidney cancer. The source was CD4+ or CD8+ T cells sorted from blood, collected in a trial of the OX40 agonist ivuxolimab. The CDR3 sequence: CASTRGAETQYF. The CDR3 nucleotides read TGTGCCAGCACCCGGGGGGCAGAGACCCAGTACTTC.